This T cell receptor (beta chain) stems from a study of control samples from healthy donors and cancer patients. Generated by immunoSEQ multiplex PCR, the TCRdb table keeps only in-frame clones and is missing some. This sample has about 220,000 clones; just under 95% occur once, and the top ten carry approximately 1.5%. Sequencing was done on a sample of blood. This receptor was obtained from a man between 50 and 59 years old in good health.

The CDR3 is CASSFDRGLDQPQHF. Written as DNA, the CDR3 is TGTGCCAGCAGTTTTGACAGGGGTCTCGATCAGCCCCAGCATTTT. The chain links TRBV6-5 to TRBJ1-5, with TRBD1 matching over 8 bases. Trimming cost V 4 bases and J 5 bases; bases outside gene matches: 7. The CDR3 is 15 amino acids. Germline CDR1 reads MNHEY; CDR2 reads SVGAGI.